This T cell receptor beta chain is drawn from a study of blood T cell repertoires in COVID-19. The CDR3 covers 14 residues. Trimming cost V 7 bases and J 7 bases, with 20 bases left between them. The germline gives CDR1 MNHEY, CDR2 SVGAGI. Generated by immunoSEQ multiplex PCR, the TCRdb table keeps only in-frame clones and is missing some. Seen here are around 200,000 clones, 86% observed once, and the top ten hold around 5%. The TCR was taken from a middle-aged man with acute COVID-19. The chain couples TRBV6-5 to TRBJ2-7; TRBD2 is a possible D gene (5 bases). Sample: PBMCs or T cells enriched from blood (not recorded which). This CDR3 is CASTPLPGMGEQYF. CDR3 in DNA: TGTGCCAGCACTCCACTGCCGGGGATGGGTGAGCAGTACTTC.